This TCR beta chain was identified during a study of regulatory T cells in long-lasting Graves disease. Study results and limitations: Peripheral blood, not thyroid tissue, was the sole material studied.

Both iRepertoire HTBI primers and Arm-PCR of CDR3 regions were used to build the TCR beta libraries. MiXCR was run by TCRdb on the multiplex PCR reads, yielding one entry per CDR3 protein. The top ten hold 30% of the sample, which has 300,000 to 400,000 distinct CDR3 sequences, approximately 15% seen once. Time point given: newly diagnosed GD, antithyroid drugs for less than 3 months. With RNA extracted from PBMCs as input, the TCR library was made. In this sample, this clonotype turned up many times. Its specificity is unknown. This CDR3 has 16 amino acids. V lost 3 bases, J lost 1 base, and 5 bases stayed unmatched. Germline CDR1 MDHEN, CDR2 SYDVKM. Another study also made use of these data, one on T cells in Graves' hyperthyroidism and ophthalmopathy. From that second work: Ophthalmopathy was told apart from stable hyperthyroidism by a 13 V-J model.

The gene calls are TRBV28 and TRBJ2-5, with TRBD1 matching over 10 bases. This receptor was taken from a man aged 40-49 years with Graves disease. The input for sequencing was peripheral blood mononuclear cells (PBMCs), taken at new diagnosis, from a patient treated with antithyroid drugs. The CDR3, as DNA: TGTGCCAGCAGTTTCGACAGGGGGCGAGGCCAAGAGACCCAGTACTTC. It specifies CASSFDRGRGQETQYF.